The sequence of this T cell receptor beta chain was determined in a study of beta chain features in type 1 diabetes. Study-level findings and limits: In all four CD4+ subsets, TCRB CDR3 length was significantly, moderately reduced in type 1 diabetes.

As for this clone: Its antigen is undetermined.

Expressed TCRB transcripts were sequenced because the entire RNA isolate underwent reverse transcription. Sequencing was performed with immunoSEQ multiplex PCR; in TCRdb, only in-frame clones are kept and a portion is missing. The table has about 240,000 clones, approximately 15% seen once. CDR3 length: 13 amino acids. In germline, CDR1 is SGHDN, CDR2 FVKESK. The J segment lost 9 bases and the V segment lost 1 base, leaving 3 bases of the junction unmatched. The sequence was collected from a man aged 30 to 39 with type 1 diabetes. Sequences were obtained from naive CD4+ T cells from blood. The V gene is TRBV14, the J gene TRBJ1-1; 9 nucleotides match TRBD1. CDR3 protein: CASSQGGTGKAFF. In DNA form, the CDR3 reads TGTGCCAGCAGCCAAGGTGGGACAGGGAAAGCTTTCTTT.